This T cell receptor beta chain was recorded in a study of shared clonotypes between healthy human individuals. As regards this clone: Its specificity is not known. Other DNA sequences in the same sample also yield this CDR3.

Notes on the study in general: Rarefaction analysis demonstrated incomplete sorted-subset sequencing notwithstanding large depth.

Sorted-subset replicate PCRs used around 200 ng of genomic DNA. This amount corresponded to 25,000 to 30,000 T cell genomes. The method was immunoSEQ multiplex PCR; TCRdb's version includes in-frame clones alone and lacks a portion of them. The sample includes 2 million to 2.5 million clones, around 93% seen only once; the top ten take around 0.38%. Free of recent acute infections or vaccinations, the donors were healthy HIV-negative adults. Source material: naive CD4+ T cells from PBMCs. The subset denotes: CD45RA+ positively selected. The TCR sequence derives from a man younger than 35 in good health. Some clones in this sample may be carry-over from other donors' samples.

The CDR3 coding sequence is TGTGCCAGCAGCCCCAGGGGGTACGAGCAGTACTTC. This translates into CASSPRGYEQYF. The rearrangement joins TRBV7-6 to TRBJ2-7; 7 bases are shared with TRBD1. Germline CDR1 is SGHVS and CDR2 is FNYEAQ. V lost 5 bases and J lost 4; bases outside the gene matches: 2. This CDR3 is 12 amino acids long. Full variable domain (outside the CDR3, taken from reference TRBV7-6 and TRBJ2-7): GAGVSQSPRYKVTKRGQDVALRCDPISGHVSLYWYRQALGQGPEFLTYFNYEAQQDKSGLPNDRFSAERPEGSISTLTIQRTEQRDSAMYRCASSPRGYEQYFGPGTRLTVT.